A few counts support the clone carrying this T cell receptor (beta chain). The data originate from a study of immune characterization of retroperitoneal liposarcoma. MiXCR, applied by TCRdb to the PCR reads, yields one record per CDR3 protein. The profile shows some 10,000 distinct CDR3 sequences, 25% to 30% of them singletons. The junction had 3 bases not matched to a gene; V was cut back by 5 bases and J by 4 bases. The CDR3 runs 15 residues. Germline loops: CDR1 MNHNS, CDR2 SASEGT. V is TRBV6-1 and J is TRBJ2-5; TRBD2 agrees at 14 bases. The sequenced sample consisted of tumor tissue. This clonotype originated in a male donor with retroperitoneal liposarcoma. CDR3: CASSLGLAGAETQYF. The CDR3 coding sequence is TGTGCCAGCAGTTTGGGACTAGCGGGAGCAGAGACCCAGTACTTC.